This T cell receptor (beta chain) was documented in a study of CD8+ T cells in alopecia areata. V was pared by 11 bases and J by 0 bases, with 8 bases between. The CDR3 has 11 residues. Germline V gene sequence: CDR1 WNHNN, CDR2 SYGVQD (reference sequence). Sequencing used cDNA as its template, made by extracting RNA and reverse transcribing it. TCRdb keeps only in-frame clones here, not all; method: immunoSEQ multiplex PCR. Among roughly 5,900 clones listed, around three fifths were seen once. Overall study results and limits: Especially in alopecia totalis/universalis, lesional scalp showed greater clonality than normal scalp did. Scalp clonality and expanded CD8+ clones among the top 100 fell significantly with tofacitinib.

There are a few counts of this clone. Antigen specificity is unknown. Sample treatment: oral pan-JAK inhibitor, 5-10 mg twice daily. Peripheral blood and lesional scalp punch biopsies were taken from alopecia areata patients. The chain couples TRBV10-1 to TRBJ2-7, with D perhaps matching TRBD1 (6 bases). The sample here was skin, taken around week 31, from a patient treated with tofacitinib. The receptor was isolated from a human donor with alopecia areata. The DNA for the CDR3 is TGCGCCGGACAGAGCTCCTACGAGCAGTACTTC. Protein product: CAGQSSYEQYF.